This TCR beta chain is drawn from a study of patients with pleural tuberculosis (dated 2014 in TCRdb). This clonotype was observed at least ten times. Its antigen is still unknown. No much larger clone is present one base from it, and per-base qualities are unavailable. V loses 0 bases, J loses 5 bases, and the germline ends lie 16 bases apart. The CDR3, from cysteine to phenylalanine, totals 16 residues. The DNA shown is the 48-base CDR3, in frame from base 1. The germline V gene yields MNHEY for CDR1 and SVGEGT for CDR2. Sequenced using an Illumina Genome Analyzer IIx. TCRdb took the public reads, trimmed them with fastp at Q25, ran MiXCR for clone calling and kept in-frame beta chains. Records with the same CDR3 protein are collapsed into one entry carrying the most frequent genes and DNA. Across this sample there are around 50,000 distinct CDR3 sequences, with 6% to 9.5% seen only once. The ten largest clones add up to under 20% of the sample.

Recombination linked TRBV6-2 or TRBV6-3 to TRBJ2-5; the D gene assignment is ambiguous. The TCR comes from a human donor with pleural tuberculosis. CDR3 sequence: CASSYSIVDFLETQYF. At the DNA level, the sequence is TGTGCCAGCAGTTACTCGATCGTTGACTTCCTGGAGACCCAGTACTTC.